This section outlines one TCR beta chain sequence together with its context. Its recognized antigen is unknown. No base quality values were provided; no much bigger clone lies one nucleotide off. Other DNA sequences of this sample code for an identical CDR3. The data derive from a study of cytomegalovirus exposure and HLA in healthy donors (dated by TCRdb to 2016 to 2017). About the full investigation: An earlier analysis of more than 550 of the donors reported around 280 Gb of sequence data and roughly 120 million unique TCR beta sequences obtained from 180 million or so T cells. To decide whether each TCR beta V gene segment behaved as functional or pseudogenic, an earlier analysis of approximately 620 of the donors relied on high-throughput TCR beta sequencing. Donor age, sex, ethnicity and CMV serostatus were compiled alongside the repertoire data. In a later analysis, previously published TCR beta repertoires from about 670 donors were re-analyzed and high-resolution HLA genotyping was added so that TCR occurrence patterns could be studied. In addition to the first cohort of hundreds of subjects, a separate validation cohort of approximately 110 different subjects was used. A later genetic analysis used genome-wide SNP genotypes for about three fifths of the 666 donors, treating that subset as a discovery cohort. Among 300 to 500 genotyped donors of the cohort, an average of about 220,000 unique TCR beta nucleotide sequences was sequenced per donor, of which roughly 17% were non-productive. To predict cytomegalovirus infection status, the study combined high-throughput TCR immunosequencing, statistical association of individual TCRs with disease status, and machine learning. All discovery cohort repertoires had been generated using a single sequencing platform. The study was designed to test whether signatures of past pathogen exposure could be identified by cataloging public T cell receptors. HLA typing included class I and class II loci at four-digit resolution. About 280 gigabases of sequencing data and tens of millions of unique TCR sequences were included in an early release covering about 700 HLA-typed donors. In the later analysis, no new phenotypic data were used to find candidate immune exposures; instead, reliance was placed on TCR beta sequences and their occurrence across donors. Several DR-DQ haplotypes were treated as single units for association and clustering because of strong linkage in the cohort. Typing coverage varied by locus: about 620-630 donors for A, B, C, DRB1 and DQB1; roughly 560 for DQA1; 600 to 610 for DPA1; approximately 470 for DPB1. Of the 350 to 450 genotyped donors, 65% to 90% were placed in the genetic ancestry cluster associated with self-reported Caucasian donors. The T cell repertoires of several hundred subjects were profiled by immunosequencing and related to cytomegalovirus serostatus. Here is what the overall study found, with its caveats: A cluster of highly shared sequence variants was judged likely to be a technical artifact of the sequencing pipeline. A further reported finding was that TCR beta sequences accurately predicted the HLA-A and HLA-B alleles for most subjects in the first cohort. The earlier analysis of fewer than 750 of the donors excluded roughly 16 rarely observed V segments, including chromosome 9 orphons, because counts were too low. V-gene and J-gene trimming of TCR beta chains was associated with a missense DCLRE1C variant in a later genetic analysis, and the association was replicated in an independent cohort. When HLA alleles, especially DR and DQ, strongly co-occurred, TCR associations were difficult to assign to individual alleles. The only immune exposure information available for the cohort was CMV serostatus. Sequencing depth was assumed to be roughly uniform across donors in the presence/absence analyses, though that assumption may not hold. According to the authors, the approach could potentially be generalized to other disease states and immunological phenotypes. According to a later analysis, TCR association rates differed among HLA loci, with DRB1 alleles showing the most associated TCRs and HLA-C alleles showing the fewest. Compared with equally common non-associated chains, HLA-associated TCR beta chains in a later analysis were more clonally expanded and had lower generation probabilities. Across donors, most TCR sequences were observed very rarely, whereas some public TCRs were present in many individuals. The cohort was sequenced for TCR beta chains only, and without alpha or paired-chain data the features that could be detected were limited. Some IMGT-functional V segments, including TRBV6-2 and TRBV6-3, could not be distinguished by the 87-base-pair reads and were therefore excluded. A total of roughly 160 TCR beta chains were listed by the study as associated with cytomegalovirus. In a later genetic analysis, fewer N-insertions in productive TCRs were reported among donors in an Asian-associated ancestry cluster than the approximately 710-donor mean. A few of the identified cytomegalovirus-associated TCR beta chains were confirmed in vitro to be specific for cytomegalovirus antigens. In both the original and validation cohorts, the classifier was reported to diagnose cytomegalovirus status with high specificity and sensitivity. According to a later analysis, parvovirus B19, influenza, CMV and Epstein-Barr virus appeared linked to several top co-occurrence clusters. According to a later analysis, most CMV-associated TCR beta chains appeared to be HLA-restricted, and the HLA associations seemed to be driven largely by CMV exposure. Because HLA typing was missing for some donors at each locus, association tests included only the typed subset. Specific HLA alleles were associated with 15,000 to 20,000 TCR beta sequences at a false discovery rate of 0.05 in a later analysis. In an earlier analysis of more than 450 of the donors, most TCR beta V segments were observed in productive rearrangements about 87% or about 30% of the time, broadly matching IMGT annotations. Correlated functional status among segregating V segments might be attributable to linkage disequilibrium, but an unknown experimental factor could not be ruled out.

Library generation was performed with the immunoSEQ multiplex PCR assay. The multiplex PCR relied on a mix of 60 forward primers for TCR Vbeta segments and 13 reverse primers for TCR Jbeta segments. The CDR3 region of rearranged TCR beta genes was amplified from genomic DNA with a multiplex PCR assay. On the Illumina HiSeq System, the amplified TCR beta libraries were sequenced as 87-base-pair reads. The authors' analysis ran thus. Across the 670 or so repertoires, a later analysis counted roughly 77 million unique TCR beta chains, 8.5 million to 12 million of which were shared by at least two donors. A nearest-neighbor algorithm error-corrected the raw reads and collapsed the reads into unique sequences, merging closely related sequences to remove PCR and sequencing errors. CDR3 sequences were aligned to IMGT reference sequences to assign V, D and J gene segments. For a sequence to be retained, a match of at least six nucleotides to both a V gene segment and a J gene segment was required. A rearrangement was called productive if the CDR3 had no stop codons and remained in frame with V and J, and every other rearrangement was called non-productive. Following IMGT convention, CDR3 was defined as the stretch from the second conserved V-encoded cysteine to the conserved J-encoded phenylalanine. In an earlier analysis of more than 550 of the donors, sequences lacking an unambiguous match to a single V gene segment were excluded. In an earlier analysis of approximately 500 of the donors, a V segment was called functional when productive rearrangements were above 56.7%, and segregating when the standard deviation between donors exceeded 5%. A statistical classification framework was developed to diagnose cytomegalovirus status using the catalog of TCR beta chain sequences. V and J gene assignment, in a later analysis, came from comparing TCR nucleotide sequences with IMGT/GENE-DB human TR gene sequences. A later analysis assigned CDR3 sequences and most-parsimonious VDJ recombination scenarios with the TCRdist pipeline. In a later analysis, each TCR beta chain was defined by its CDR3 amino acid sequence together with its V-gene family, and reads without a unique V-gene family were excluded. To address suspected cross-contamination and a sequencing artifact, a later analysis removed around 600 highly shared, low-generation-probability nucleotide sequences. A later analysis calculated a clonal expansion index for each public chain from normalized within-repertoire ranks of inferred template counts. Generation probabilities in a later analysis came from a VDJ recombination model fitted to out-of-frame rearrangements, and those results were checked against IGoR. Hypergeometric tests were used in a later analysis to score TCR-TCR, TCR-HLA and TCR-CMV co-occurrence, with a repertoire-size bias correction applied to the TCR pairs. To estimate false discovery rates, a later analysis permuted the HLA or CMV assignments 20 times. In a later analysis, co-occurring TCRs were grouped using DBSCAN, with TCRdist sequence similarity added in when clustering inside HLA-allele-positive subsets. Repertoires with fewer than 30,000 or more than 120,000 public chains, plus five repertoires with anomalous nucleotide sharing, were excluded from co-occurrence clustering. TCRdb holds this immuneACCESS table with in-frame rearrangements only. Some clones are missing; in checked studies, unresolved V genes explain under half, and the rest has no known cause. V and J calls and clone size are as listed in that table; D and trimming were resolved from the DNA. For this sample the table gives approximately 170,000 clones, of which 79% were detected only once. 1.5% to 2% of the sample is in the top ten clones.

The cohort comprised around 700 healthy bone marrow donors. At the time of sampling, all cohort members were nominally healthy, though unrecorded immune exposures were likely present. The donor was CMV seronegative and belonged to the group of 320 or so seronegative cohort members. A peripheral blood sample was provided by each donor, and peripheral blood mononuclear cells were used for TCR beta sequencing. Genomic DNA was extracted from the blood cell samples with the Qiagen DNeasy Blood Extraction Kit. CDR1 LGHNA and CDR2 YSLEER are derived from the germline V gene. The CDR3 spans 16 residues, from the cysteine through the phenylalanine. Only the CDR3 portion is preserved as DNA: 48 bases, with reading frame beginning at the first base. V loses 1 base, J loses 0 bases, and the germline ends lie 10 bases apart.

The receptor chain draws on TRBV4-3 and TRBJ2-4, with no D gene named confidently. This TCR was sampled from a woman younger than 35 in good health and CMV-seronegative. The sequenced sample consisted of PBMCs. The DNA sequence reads TGCGCCAGCAGCCAAGGCGGAGCATTAGCCAAAAACATTCAGTACTTC. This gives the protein CASSQGGALAKNIQYF.